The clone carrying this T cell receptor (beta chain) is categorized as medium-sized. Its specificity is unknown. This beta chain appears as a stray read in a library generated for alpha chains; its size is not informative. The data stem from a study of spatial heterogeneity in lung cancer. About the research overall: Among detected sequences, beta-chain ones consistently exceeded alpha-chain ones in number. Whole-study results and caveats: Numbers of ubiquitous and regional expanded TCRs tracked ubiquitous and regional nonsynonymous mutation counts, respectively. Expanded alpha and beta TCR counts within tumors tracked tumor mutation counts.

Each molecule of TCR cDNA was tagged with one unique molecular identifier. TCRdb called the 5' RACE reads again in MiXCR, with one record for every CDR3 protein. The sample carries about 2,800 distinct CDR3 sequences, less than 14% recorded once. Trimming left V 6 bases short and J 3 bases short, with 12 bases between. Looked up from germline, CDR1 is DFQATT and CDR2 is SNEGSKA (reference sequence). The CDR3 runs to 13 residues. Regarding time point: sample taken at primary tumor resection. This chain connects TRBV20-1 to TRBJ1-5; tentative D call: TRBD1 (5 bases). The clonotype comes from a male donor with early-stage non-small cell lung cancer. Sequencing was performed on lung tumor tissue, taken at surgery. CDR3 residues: CSAIDRSNQPQHF. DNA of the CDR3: TGCAGTGCGATAGACAGATCCAATCAGCCCCAGCATTTT.